One sample yielded the 18 T cell receptor beta chains listed below, sequenced in a study of control samples from healthy donors and cancer patients. Using immunoSEQ multiplex PCR, the repertoire was profiled, and TCRdb retains in-frame clones only, with some absent. This sample yields about 120,000 clones, of which around nine tenths are seen a single time; 2% to 2.5% belongs to the top ten. Sequencing was performed on blood. These receptor sequences come from a woman aged 70-85 years in good health.

The chain has TRBV29-1 and TRBJ2-7; no definite D call. Trimming cost V 4 bases and J 2 bases, with 6 bases left between them. Germline values: CDR1 SQVTM, CDR2 ANQGSEA. The CDR3 sequence is 11 residues long. CDR3 DNA sequence: TGCAGCGTTGGGGGTACCTACGAGCAGTACTTC. This encodes CSVGGTYEQYF.

The rearrangement links TRBV25-1 to TRBJ2-7; 7 bases line up with TRBD1. The CDR3 totals 15 residues. After removal of 3 bases from V and 2 bases from J, the junction contained 7 bases not matched to a gene. Germline V gene sequence: CDR1 MGHDK, CDR2 SYGVNS. The CDR3 loop reads CASSDPGQNPYEQYF. For the CDR3, the DNA is TGTGCCAGCAGTGACCCGGGACAGAACCCCTACGAGCAGTACTTC.

This rearrangement joins TRBV14 to TRBJ2-2, with D possibly being TRBD1 (5 bases). V shed 6 bases and J shed 4 bases, with 9 bases lying between them. This CDR3 is built from 13 residues. Germline assignment: CDR1 SGHDN and CDR2 FVKESK. The CDR3 DNA is TGTGCCAGCAGGGGGCTGGGCACCGGGGAGCTGTTTTTT. Translated: CASRGLGTGELFF.

The rearrangement uses TRBV19 and TRBJ2-2, with 9 bases that match TRBD2. CDR1 is LNHDA, CDR2 SQIVND, per germline (reference sequence). The CDR3 length is 15 residues. Unmatched junction bases numbered 5, after V lost 4 bases and J lost 5 bases. CDR3 region: CASSRAGGWTGELFF. CDR3 sequence (DNA): TGTGCCAGTAGTAGAGCGGGGGGATGGACCGGGGAGCTGTTTTTT.

This chain connects TRBV29-1 to TRBJ1-1, with D unresolved. Germline V gene sequence: CDR1 SQVTM, CDR2 ANQGSEA. V shed 4 bases and J shed 0 bases, with 9 bases lying between them. This CDR3 has 13 residues. This CDR3 reads CSVGPGMNTEAFF. In DNA, the CDR3 is TGCAGCGTTGGCCCAGGAATGAACACTGAAGCTTTCTTT.

This chain uses TRBV25-1 with TRBJ1-2; D is unresolved. The germline V gene has CDR1 MGHDK and CDR2 SYGVNS. With 2 bases removed from V and 8 bases from J, the gap between germline ends came to 12 bases. The CDR3 totals 13 residues. CDR3 nucleotide sequence: TGTGCCAGCAGTGAAGAAATGACCTGGGGCTACACCTTC. It codes for CASSEEMTWGYTF.

J is TRBJ2-1 and V is TRBV29-1; no definite D call. Germline V CDR1 and CDR2: SQVTM, ANQGSEA. The CDR3 is made up of 13 amino acids. Trimming shortened V by 3 bases and J by 2 bases, and 8 bases separated the two germline ends. The DNA for the CDR3 is TGCAGCGTTGATGGGATGGCCTACAATGAGCAGTTCTTC. As protein: CSVDGMAYNEQFF.

V and J are TRBV7-2 and TRBJ2-5; TRBD2 might be the D (5 bases). The V gene lost 1 base and the J gene lost 4 bases, with 10 bases spanning the gap. From germline, CDR1 is SGHTA and CDR2 FQGNSA. The CDR3 runs to 14 residues. The CDR3 here is CASSLVAIRETQYF. For the CDR3, the DNA is TGTGCCAGCAGCTTAGTAGCGATCCGAGAGACCCAGTACTTC.

This chain uses TRBV29-1 with TRBJ2-6; tentatively, D is TRBD2 (6 bases). The V end lost 7 bases, the J end lost 4 bases, and 11 bases lay between the germline ends. The CDR3 runs 13 residues. Germline V lookup: CDR1 SQVTM, CDR2 ANQGSEA. The CDR3 here is CSALLAGANVLTF. CDR3 nucleotides: TGCAGCGCACTACTAGCCGGGGCCAACGTCCTGACTTTC.

The V and J genes are TRBV7-3 and TRBJ2-2; D is possibly TRBD1 (5 bases). The CDR3 has 15 amino acids. Germline assignment: CDR1 SGHTA and CDR2 FQGTGA. Trimming cost V 5 bases and J 4 bases, with 14 bases left between them. The CDR3 DNA is TGTGCCAGCAGCCTACGGACATATGGCACCGGGGAGCTGTTTTTT. It codes for CASSLRTYGTGELFF.

This rearrangement joins TRBV5-1 to TRBJ2-5; D assignment may be TRBD1 or TRBD2 (5 bases each). CDR3 size: 13 residues. Trimming removed 4 bases at V and 4 bases at J, with 11 bases between. Germline loops: CDR1 SGHRS, CDR2 YFSETQ. CDR3 region: CASSPGARETQYF. CDR3 DNA sequence: TGCGCCAGCAGCCCCGGGGCCCGAGAGACCCAGTACTTC.

In DNA, the CDR3 is TGTGCCAGCAGCCACAGGGTCGAAAAACTGTTTTTT. Residues: CASSHRVEKLFF. The rearrangement joins TRBV11-1 to TRBJ1-4; possibly TRBD1 for D (6 bases). The ends were cut back, 5 bases at V and 8 bases at J, with 9 bases in the middle. Germline lookup yields CDR1 SGHAT and CDR2 FQDESV (reference sequence). The CDR3 has 12 residues. The entire variable domain, with the rest obtained from reference TRBV11-1 and TRBJ1-4, is as follows: EAEVAQSPRYKITEKSQAVAFWCDPISGHATLYWYRQILGQGPELLVQFQDESVVDDSQLPKDRFSAERLKGVDSTLKIQPAELGDSAMYLCASSHRVEKLFFGSGTQLSVL.

The chain combines TRBV7-2 with TRBJ1-5; D is possibly TRBD1 (6 bases). The CDR3 has 16 residues. Germline lookup yields CDR1 SGHTA and CDR2 FQGNSA. The germline V and J ends were trimmed by 5 bases and 6 bases, with 20 bases remaining between them. CDR3 residues: CASSRYSGTTRQPQHF. Written as DNA, the CDR3 is TGTGCCAGCAGCCGCTACTCCGGGACAACTCGTCAGCCCCAGCATTTT.

The V call is TRBV5-6, the J call TRBJ1-2; 10 bases are shared with TRBD1. V lost 2 bases, J lost 8 bases, and 6 bases stayed unmatched. CDR1 SGHDT and CDR2 YYEEEE come from the germline V gene. The CDR3 loop spans 14 amino acids. The CDR3 spells CASSLDRGQQGYTF. CDR3 DNA: TGTGCCAGCAGCTTAGACAGGGGGCAGCAGGGCTACACCTTC.

This sequence joins TRBV11-2 and TRBJ1-1; D uncertain. The germline CDR1 and CDR2 sequences are SGHAT and FQNNGV. Trimming stripped 4 bases from V and 6 bases from J, with 9 bases between. The CDR3 has 12 amino acids. The CDR3 is CASSSLSPEAFF. The CDR3 region has the DNA TGTGCCAGCAGCTCCCTCTCACCTGAAGCTTTCTTT.

This clone has a single count. The chain carries TRBV27 and TRBJ2-2; D uncertain. Deletions cut 8 bases from V and 2 bases from J, with 15 bases between. The CDR3 sequence is 15 residues long. Germline V gene sequence: CDR1 MNHEY, CDR2 SMNVEV (reference sequence). The DNA for the CDR3 is TGTGCCAGCGGATCCCGGCCGGAAAACACCGGGGAGCTGTTTTTT. Translation: CASGSRPENTGELFF.

This chain uses TRBV5-8 with TRBJ2-5, with 7 bases identical to TRBD1. Germline CDR1 and CDR2: SGHTS and YDEGEE. The CDR3 is made up of 13 amino acids. The trim removed 4 bases at V and 2 bases at J, leaving 2 bases unmatched. The DNA of the CDR3 is TGTGCCAGCAGCCCAGGGGGTCAAGAGACCCAGTACTTC. Translation: CASSPGGQETQYF. Full variable domain (missing parts from reference TRBV5-8 and TRBJ2-5): EAGVTQSPTHLIKTRGQQATLRCSPISGHTSVYWYQQALGLGLQFLLWYDEGEERNRGNFPPRFSGRQFPNYSSELNVNALELEDSALYLCASSPGGQETQYFGPGTRLLVL.

V usage is TRBV6-1 and J usage is TRBJ1-3; D call uncertain. Germline V gene data show CDR1 as MNHNS and CDR2 as SASEGT. This CDR3 is 16 amino acids long. The V and J ends lost 2 bases and 2 bases respectively, with 13 bases between them. The CDR3 region has the DNA TGTGCCAGCAGTGAAAGGCAGGTTGAAACTGGAAACACCATATATTTT. Encoded protein: CASSERQVETGNTIYF.